Included here is one T cell receptor (beta chain) sequence, with context. Its antigen remains unidentified. This sample was taken from a study of cytomegalovirus exposure and HLA in healthy donors. Findings and caveats of the study: Among TCR beta chains of equal frequency, HLA-associated ones were more clonally expanded in a later analysis.

The PCR was carried out with 60 Vbeta primers and 13 Jbeta primers. TCRdb's table, derived via immunoSEQ multiplex PCR, lists solely in-frame clones and lacks some. The sample lists some 130,000 clones, around 77% occurring once. Germline V CDR1 and CDR2: WSHSY, SAAADI. Trimming stripped 0 bases from V and 4 bases from J, with 5 bases between. The CDR3 contains 13 residues. The receptor was isolated from a male donor in good health and CMV-seropositive. V is TRBV10-2 and J is TRBJ2-3, with a weak D call TRBD1 (5 bases). Sequenced sample: PBMCs. CDR3 in amino acids: CASSESTADTQYF. CDR3 bases: TGCGCCAGCAGTGAGTCGACAGCAGATACGCAGTATTTT.